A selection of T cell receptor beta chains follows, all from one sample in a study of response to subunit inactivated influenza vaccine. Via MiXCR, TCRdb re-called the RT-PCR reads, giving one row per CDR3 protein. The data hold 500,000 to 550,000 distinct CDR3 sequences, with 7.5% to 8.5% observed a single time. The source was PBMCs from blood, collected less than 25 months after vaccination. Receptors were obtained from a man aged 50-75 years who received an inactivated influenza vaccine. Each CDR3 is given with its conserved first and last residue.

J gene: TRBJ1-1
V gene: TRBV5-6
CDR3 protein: CASSFGRGGTEAFF

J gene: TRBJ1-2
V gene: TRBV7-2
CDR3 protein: CASSLDPGYYGYTF

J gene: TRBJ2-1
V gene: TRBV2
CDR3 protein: CASKYDSGGGNEQFF

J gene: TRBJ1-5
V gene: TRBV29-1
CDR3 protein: CSVVTGGNQPQHF

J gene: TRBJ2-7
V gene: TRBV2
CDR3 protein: CASTFSYEQYF

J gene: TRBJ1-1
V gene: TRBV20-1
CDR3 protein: CSARAGRQGVRTEAFF

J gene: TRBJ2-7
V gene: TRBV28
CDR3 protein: CASSQPTSAYEQYF

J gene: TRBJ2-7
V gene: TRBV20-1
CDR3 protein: CSARSVTTYEQYF

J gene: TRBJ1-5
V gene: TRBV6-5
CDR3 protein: CASSYSMSQPQHF

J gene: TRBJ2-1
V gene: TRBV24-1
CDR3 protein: CATSGRGTGNEQFF

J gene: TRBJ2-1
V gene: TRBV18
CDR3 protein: CASSPGLRNNEQFF

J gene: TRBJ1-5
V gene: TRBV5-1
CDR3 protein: CASSEGQEGQPQHF

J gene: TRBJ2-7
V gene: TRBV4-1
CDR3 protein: CASSETLGTGPYEQYF

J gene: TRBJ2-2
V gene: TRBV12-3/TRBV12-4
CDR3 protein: CASSPLLAPGVTGELFF

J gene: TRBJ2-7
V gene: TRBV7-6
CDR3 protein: CASSLNEDYEQYF

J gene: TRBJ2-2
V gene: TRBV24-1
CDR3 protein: CATSDSKVWTGELFF

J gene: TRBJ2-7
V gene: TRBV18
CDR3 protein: CASSPPSGSRYEQYF

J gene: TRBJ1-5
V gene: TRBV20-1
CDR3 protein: CSARSARQGYNQPQHF

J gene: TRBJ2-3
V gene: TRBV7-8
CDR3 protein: CASSLGTTRTDTQYF

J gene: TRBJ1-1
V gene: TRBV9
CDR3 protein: CASSSGTNMNTEAFF

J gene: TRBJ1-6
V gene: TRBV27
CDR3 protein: CASSPDRVRNSPLHF

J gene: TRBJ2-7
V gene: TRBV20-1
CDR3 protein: CSAQHPGEYEQYF

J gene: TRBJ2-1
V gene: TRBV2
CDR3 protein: CASRGEVHNEQFF

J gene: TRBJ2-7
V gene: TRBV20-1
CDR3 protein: CSAMDSYEQYF

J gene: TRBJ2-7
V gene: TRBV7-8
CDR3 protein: CASSSRRLAGSSYEQYF

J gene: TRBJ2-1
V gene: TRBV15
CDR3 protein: CATSRVFGSYNEQFF

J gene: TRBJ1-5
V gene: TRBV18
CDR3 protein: CASSPTGYDQPQHF

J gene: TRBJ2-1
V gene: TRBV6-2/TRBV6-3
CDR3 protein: CASSKRGVYNEQFF

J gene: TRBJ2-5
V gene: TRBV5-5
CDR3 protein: CASSSAILGPIETQYF

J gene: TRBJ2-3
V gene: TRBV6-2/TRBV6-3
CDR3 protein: CASRQSGGYPTDTQYF

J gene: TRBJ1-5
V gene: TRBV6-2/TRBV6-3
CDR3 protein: CASSPGQGARFNNQPQHF

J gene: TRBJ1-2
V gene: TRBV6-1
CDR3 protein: CASSDQEVNYGYTF

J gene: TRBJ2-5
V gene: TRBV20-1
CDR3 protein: CSATGVETQYF

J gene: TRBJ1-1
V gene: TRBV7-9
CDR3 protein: CASSLGNFDTEAFF

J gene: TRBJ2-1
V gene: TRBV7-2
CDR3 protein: CASSLSGQGINEQFF

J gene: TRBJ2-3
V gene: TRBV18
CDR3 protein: CASSRLATDTQYF

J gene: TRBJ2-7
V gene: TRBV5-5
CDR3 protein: CASSSRTGVYEQYF

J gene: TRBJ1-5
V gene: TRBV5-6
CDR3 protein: CASSFGGTHQPQHF

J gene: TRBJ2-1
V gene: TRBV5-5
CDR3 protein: CASSSRDYQFF

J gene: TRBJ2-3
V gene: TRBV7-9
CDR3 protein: CASSYPWDTQYF

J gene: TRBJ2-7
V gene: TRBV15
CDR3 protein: CATSTNRDSGKQYF

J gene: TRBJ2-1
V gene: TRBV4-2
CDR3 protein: CASSQDHGGWEQFF

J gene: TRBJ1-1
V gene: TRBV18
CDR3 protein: CASSPPGQLWMNTEAFF

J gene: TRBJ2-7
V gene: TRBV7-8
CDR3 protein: CASSWTSRSYEQYF

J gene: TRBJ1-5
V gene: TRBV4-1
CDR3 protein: CASSQEGSGGINQPQHF

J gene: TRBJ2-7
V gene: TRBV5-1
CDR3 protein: CASSKESRGSYEQYF

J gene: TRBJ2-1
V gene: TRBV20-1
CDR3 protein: CSVRAINNEQFF

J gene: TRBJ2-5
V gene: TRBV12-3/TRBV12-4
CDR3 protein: CASSPGDRDRETQYF

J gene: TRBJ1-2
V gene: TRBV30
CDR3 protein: CAWSVTGGGYTF

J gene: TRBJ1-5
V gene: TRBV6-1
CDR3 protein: CASRESGKQPQHF

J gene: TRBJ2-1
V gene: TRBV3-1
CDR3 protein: CASSPQGANNEQFF

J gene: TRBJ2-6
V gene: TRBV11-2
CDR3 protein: CASFQRVYLSGANVLTF

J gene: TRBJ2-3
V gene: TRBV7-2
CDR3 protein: CASSQSGRSTDTQYF

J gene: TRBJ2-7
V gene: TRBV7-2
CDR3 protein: CASSLEGGPYEQYF

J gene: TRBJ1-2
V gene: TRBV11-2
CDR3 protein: CASSPSTGGYGYTF

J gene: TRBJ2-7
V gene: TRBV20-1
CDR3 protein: CSARDLRRGRSYEQYF

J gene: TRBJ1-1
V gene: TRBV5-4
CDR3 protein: CASSLEAGIGTEAFF

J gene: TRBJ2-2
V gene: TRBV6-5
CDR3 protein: CASSYSRRTGELFF

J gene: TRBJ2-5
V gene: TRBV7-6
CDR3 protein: CASSRLAGKETQYF

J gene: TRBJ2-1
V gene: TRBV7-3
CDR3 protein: CASSHAPGTGLLDEQFF